The rows below give T cell receptor beta chains drawn from one sample of a study of T cell responses to AZD1222 COVID-19 vaccine. Assay used: immunoSEQ multiplex PCR; TCRdb lists only in-frame clones, some missing. The data contain some 120,000 clones, about 90% of them singletons. This specimen was peripheral blood, taken on day 0 of AZD1222 vaccination. The receptors stem from an adult in good health. CDR3s include the opening cysteine and the closing phenylalanine or tryptophan. Each record gives: D gene, J gene, clone size, V gene, CDR3 protein, CDR3 DNA. A D gene is named only where the DNA matches it firmly. Clone size is not always given. Where it is, it says once, few, many or a class for expanded clones.

>TRBD2|TRBJ2-1|.|TRBV28
CASSSSAGGLYNEQFF
TGTGCCAGCAGTTCGTCGGCGGGGGGGCTCTACAATGAGCAGTTCTTC
>.|TRBJ1-3|.|TRBV6-5
CASSYRSGRANTIYF
TGTGCCAGCAGTTACCGGTCAGGGAGGGCAAACACCATATATTTT
>TRBD2|TRBJ2-5|.|TRBV18
CASSPPVAGGRQETQYF
TGTGCCAGCTCACCACCGGTCGCGGGAGGGAGACAAGAGACCCAGTACTTC
>.|TRBJ2-3|.|TRBV6-5
CASRDRSTDTQYF
TGTGCCAGCAGAGACCGTAGCACAGATACGCAGTATTTT
>.|TRBJ2-1|once|TRBV29-1
CSVRERAVHPEQFF
TGCAGCGTCCGAGAGCGGGCCGTCCATCCAGAGCAGTTCTTC
>TRBD1|TRBJ1-6|.|TRBV5-1
CASSVTGEYSPLHF
TGCGCCAGCAGCGTGACAGGGGAGTACTCACCCCTCCACTTT
>.|TRBJ1-1|.|TRBV2
CASSEAWVSTEAFF
TGTGCCAGCAGTGAAGCTTGGGTAAGCACTGAAGCTTTCTTT
>.|TRBJ1-1|.|TRBV5-1
CASSLVRGVPLLNTEAFF
TGCGCCAGCAGCTTGGTAAGGGGTGTGCCGCTCCTGAACACTGAAGCTTTCTTT
>.|TRBJ1-3|.|TRBV11-2
CASSLGLKNTIYF
TGTGCCAGCAGCTTAGGGCTGAAAAACACCATATATTTT
>TRBD1|TRBJ1-2|.|TRBV29-1
CSVDPGQVTRGYTF
TGCAGCGTTGACCCGGGACAGGTCACCAGGGGCTACACCTTC
>.|TRBJ2-3|.|TRBV7-9
CASSLPTIRTQYF
TGTGCCAGCAGCTTACCGACTATACGTACGCAGTATTTT
>.|TRBJ1-1|.|TRBV28
CASSSTGMNTEAFF
TGTGCCAGCAGTTCAACAGGGATGAACACTGAAGCTTTCTTT
>TRBD1|TRBJ2-7|.|TRBV6-1
CASSETRGRYEQYF
TGTGCCAGCAGTGAAACCAGGGGGCGTTACGAGCAGTACTTC
>.|TRBJ1-2|.|TRBV7-2
CASSLGHPGNYGYTF
TGTGCCAGCAGCTTAGGTCATCCGGGAAACTATGGCTACACCTTC
>.|TRBJ2-1|.|TRBV13
CASSADVEEQFF
TGTGCCAGCAGCGCAGATGTTGAGGAGCAGTTCTTC
>.|TRBJ2-2|.|TRBV5-4
CASSLYNPSAGELFF
TGTGCCAGCAGCTTGTACAACCCCTCAGCCGGGGAGCTGTTTTTT
>.|TRBJ1-5|.|TRBV9
CASSQGQPQHF
TGTGCCAGCAGCCAAGGTCAGCCCCAGCATTTT
>.|TRBJ1-3|few|TRBV28
CASRTGPSGNTIYF
TGTGCCAGTAGGACGGGGCCCTCTGGAAACACCATATATTTT
>TRBD1|TRBJ2-3|.|TRBV28
CASSLPRDRKTDTQYF
TGTGCCAGCAGTCTACCCCGGGACAGAAAAACAGATACGCAGTATTTT
>.|TRBJ1-5|.|TRBV19
CASSIIMGGNQPQHF
TGTGCCAGTAGTATTATTATGGGGGGCAATCAGCCCCAGCATTTT
>.|TRBJ1-5|.|TRBV19
CASSTPNPMSGSHQPQHF
TGTGCCAGTAGTACCCCTAACCCTATGTCGGGAAGCCATCAGCCCCAGCATTTT
>TRBD1|TRBJ2-7|.|TRBV5-1
CASSLGTGTGVREQYF
TGCGCCAGCAGCTTGGGGACCGGGACAGGGGTTCGGGAGCAGTACTTC
>.|TRBJ1-2|.|TRBV27
CASSLGRGNYGYTF
TGTGCCAGCAGTTTGGGGAGGGGGAACTATGGCTACACCTTC
>TRBD2|TRBJ2-7|.|TRBV9
CASSAAPLAGVSEQYF
TGTGCCAGCAGTGCTGCACCCCTAGCGGGAGTGAGCGAGCAGTACTTC
>TRBD2|TRBJ2-5|.|TRBV7-8
CASSRARTSGGTFQETQYF
TGTGCCAGCAGCCGCGCCCGGACTAGCGGGGGGACATTCCAAGAGACCCAGTACTTC
>.|TRBJ2-1|.|TRBV5-1
CASSKLSPAEQFF
TGCGCCAGCAGCAAATTATCGCCGGCGGAGCAGTTCTTC